One sample yielded the 24 T cell receptor beta chains listed below, sequenced in a study of ipilimumab plus nivolumab after autologous stem cell transplantation. The table came from immunoSEQ multiplex PCR; TCRdb's copy has only in-frame clones and leaves some out. The sample lists more than 13,000 clones, around 79% occurring once. The sequencing used PBMCs, collected in a trial of ipilimumab plus nivolumab as post-transplant consolidation. The receptors here all came from a male donor with primary mediastinal lymphoma.

J is TRBJ1-5 and V is TRBV4-2; D remains ambiguous. CDR1 is LGHNA, CDR2 YNFKEQ, per germline. The CDR3 runs 17 residues. Trimming took 1 base from V and 1 from J, leaving 14 bases between them. The CDR3 protein is CASSQAMTLTSNQPQHF. CDR3 nucleotides: TGTGCCAGCAGCCAAGCTATGACACTCACAAGCAATCAGCCCCAGCATTTT.

The J gene is TRBJ2-3, the V gene TRBV29-1; 11 nucleotides match TRBD1. The germline CDR1 and CDR2 sequences are SQVTM and ANQGSEA. The CDR3 runs to 16 residues. Trimming took 6 bases from V and 2 from J; bases not matched to a gene: 10. The CDR3 here is CSVGQGANEATDTQYF. CDR3 coding DNA: TGCAGCGTCGGACAGGGGGCGAATGAAGCCACAGATACGCAGTATTTT.

V usage is TRBV28 and J usage is TRBJ2-5; 13 positions match TRBD2. CDR3 length: 15 residues. Trimming cost V 6 bases and J 3 bases; bases outside gene matches: 4. The germline V gene has CDR1 MDHEN and CDR2 SYDVKM. CDR3 nucleotide sequence: TGTGCCAGCAGCTCCGGACTAGCGGGAGAAGAGACCCAGTACTTC. This translates into CASSSGLAGEETQYF.

The chain carries TRBV4-1 and TRBJ2-3; TRBD2 matches at 7 bases. CDR1 is MGHRA, CDR2 YSYEKL, per germline. The CDR3 loop spans 18 amino acids. The V gene end was trimmed by 4 bases and the J gene end by 4 bases; junction bases not matched to a gene: 17. In nucleotides, the CDR3 is TGCGCCAGCAGCCTCGGATCGCCGGGGCGACTAGCACCAGATACGCAGTATTTT. Its protein is CASSLGSPGRLAPDTQYF.

J is TRBJ1-5 and V is TRBV23-1, with no clear D. TRBV23-1 is treated as an ORF (open reading frame) with a function not yet certain. The V and J ends lost 3 bases and 5 bases respectively, with 11 bases between them. The CDR3 has 14 residues. DNA for the CDR3: TGCGCCAGCAGTCACACAGAGGAGGATCAGCCCCAGCATTTT. This gives the protein CASSHTEEDQPQHF.

In this sample, this clone is large. This sequence joins TRBV5-1 and TRBJ1-5; D is unresolved. The germline V and J ends were trimmed by 0 bases and 3 bases, with 7 bases remaining between them. The CDR3 runs to 14 residues. Germline-derived CDR1 and CDR2 are SGHRS and YFSETQ. The CDR3 region has the DNA TGCGCCAGCAGCTTGGATGGTTCCAATCAGCCCCAGCATTTT. Amino acid sequence: CASSLDGSNQPQHF.

This clone has just one count. V is TRBV9 and J is TRBJ2-1; 9 bases align to TRBD2. CDR1 is SGDLS, CDR2 YYNGEE, per germline. The trim removed 3 bases at V and 6 bases at J, leaving 13 bases unmatched. This CDR3 has 17 residues. DNA of the CDR3: TGTGCCAGCAGCGAGTCATCTAGCGGGAATCTGCCCAATGAGCAGTTCTTC. Translating gives CASSESSSGNLPNEQFF.

CDR3 nucleotide sequence: TGTGCCAGCAGTGTATCCAGGGCGAACACTGAAGCTTTCTTT. Residues: CASSVSRANTEAFF. This sequence joins TRBV6-1 and TRBJ1-1, with D maybe TRBD1 (5 bases). The CDR3 totals 14 residues. Germline lookup yields CDR1 MNHNS and CDR2 SASEGT. V lost 4 bases to trimming and J lost 1 base, with 10 bases between them.

This clone is judged medium-sized. V usage is TRBV29-1 and J usage is TRBJ1-1, with TRBD1 identical over 10 bases. The CDR3 extends over 14 amino acids. J gave up 4 bases and V 4 bases, and 6 bases lay outside the gene matches. Germline-derived CDR1 and CDR2 are SQVTM and ANQGSEA. The CDR3 here is CSVVWTGGSTEAFF. For the CDR3, the DNA is TGCAGCGTTGTCTGGACAGGGGGTAGCACTGAAGCTTTCTTT.

The chain has TRBV2 and TRBJ1-1; the D gene is possibly TRBD1 (5 bases). Germline-derived CDR1 and CDR2 are SNHLY and FYNNEI. V lost 7 bases and J 1 base, leaving 10 bases between the germline ends. This CDR3 has 13 amino acids. The CDR3 here is CASIIQGNTEAFF. CDR3 sequence (DNA): TGTGCCAGCATTATCCAGGGGAACACTGAAGCTTTCTTT.

The chain joins TRBV6-5 to TRBJ1-2; D gene ambiguous. Germline V gives CDR1 MNHEY, CDR2 SVGAGI. With 7 bases removed from V and 7 bases from J, the gap between germline ends came to 16 bases. This CDR3 spans 13 amino acids. CDR3 DNA sequence: TGTGCCAGCACTCACGTGGGTTCTGGTGGCTACACCTTC. Amino acid sequence: CASTHVGSGGYTF.

The chain combines TRBV7-9 with TRBJ1-5; D unclear. V was clipped by 4 bases and J by 4 bases, with 5 bases between them. The CDR3 length is 12 residues. CDR1 and CDR2 from the germline V gene are SEHNR and FQNEAQ (reference sequence). The CDR3 sequence is CASSSLNQPQHF. The CDR3 bases are TGTGCCAGCAGCTCCCTTAATCAGCCCCAGCATTTT.

This chain joins TRBV4-2 and TRBJ2-7; TRBD1 matches 7 bases. J lost 2 bases, V lost 2 bases, and 3 bases had no gene match. CDR3 size: 14 residues. Germline V gene sequence: CDR1 LGHNA, CDR2 YNFKEQ. CDR3 region: CASSQQTGPYEQYF. CDR3 DNA sequence: TGTGCCAGCAGCCAACAGACAGGGCCCTACGAGCAGTACTTC.

Written as DNA, the CDR3 is TGTGCCAGTAGTATCCCCGGACAGGCCATCCAAGAGACCCAGTACTTC. It yields the protein CASSIPGQAIQETQYF. This sequence joins TRBV19 and TRBJ2-5; 7 bases line up with TRBD1. The CDR3 is 16 residues long. The V and J ends lost 3 bases and 1 base, in that order; junction bases with no gene match: 8. Germline CDR1 and CDR2: LNHDA and SQIVND (reference sequence).

The rearrangement uses TRBV27 and TRBJ2-1; 7 bases fit TRBD2. This CDR3 has 15 residues. Germline trimming cut 5 bases from V and 2 bases from J; bases unmatched to any gene: 6. The germline CDR1 and CDR2 sequences are MNHEY and SMNVEV (reference sequence). CDR3 region: CASSPRLATYNEQFF. The CDR3 nucleotides are TGTGCCAGCAGTCCTCGACTAGCCACCTACAATGAGCAGTTCTTC.

The chain combines TRBV11-2 with TRBJ2-7; D possibly matches TRBD1 or TRBD2 (5 bases each). V was cut by 1 base and J by 6 bases, with 13 bases left in between. This CDR3 is built from 14 residues. Germline CDR1 SGHAT, CDR2 FQNNGV. Written as DNA, the CDR3 is TGTGCCAGCAGCTTAGCGGGACCCTCCCTCGAGCAGTACTTC. Translation gives CASSLAGPSLEQYF.

V usage is TRBV2 and J usage is TRBJ1-1, with 7 bases aligning to TRBD1. The junction had 10 bases not matched to a gene; V was cut back by 6 bases and J by 6 bases. Per the germline V gene, CDR1 is SNHLY and CDR2 is FYNNEI. The CDR3 length is 14 residues. This chain's CDR3 is CASRGETGRAEAFF. CDR3 in DNA: TGTGCCAGCAGGGGCGAGACAGGGAGAGCTGAAGCTTTCTTT.

This chain connects TRBV6-5 to TRBJ1-2; possible D gene TRBD1, 6 bases. The CDR3 totals 15 residues. With 7 bases removed from V and 4 bases from J, the gap between germline ends came to 19 bases. CDR1 MNHEY and CDR2 SVGAGI come from the germline V gene. The CDR3 region is CASTLRRGAPYGYTF. In DNA form, the CDR3 reads TGTGCCAGCACCCTACGGAGGGGGGCCCCCTATGGCTACACCTTC.

The rearrangement links TRBV6-4 to TRBJ1-1, with TRBD1 matching over 9 bases. CDR1 and CDR2 (germline): MRHNA, SNTAGT. This CDR3 is built from 14 residues. J gave up 5 bases and V 0 bases, and 1 base lay outside the gene matches. CDR3 in DNA: TGTGCCAGCAGTGACTCGGACAGGGGAACTGAAGCTTTCTTT. Translated, it gives CASSDSDRGTEAFF.

The rearrangement links TRBV7-3 to TRBJ2-1, with no clear D. Looked up from germline, CDR1 is SGHTA and CDR2 is FQGTGA. V was clipped by 1 base and J by 5 bases, with 9 bases between them. This CDR3 is 14 amino acids long. CDR3 DNA: TGTGCCAGCAGCTTAAGCGCAGGAAACAATGAGCAGTTCTTC. This gives the protein CASSLSAGNNEQFF. The whole variable domain, remainder taken from reference TRBV7-3 and TRBJ2-1, is GAGVSQTPSNKVTEKGKYVELRCDPISGHTALYWYRQSLGQGPEFLIYFQGTGAADDSGLPNDRFFAVRPEGSVSTLKIQRTERGDSAVYLCASSLSAGNNEQFFGPGTRLTVL.

This clone has only a few counts. The chain has TRBV28 and TRBJ2-2; D not certain. Germline V gene lookup returns CDR1 MDHEN and CDR2 SYDVKM. The length of the CDR3 is 12 residues. The germline V and J ends were trimmed by 8 bases and 6 bases, with 10 bases remaining between them. CDR3 sequence: CASARGPGELFF. CDR3 nucleotides: TGTGCCAGCGCCCGAGGACCCGGGGAGCTGTTTTTT. The whole variable domain, filled in from reference TRBV28 and TRBJ2-2, reads DVKVTQSSRYLVKRTGEKVFLECVQDMDHENMFWYRQDPGLGLRLIYFSYDVKMKEKGDIPEGYSVSREKKERFSLILESASTNQTSMYLCASARGPGELFFGEGSRLTVL.

The chain links TRBV25-1 to TRBJ1-3, with 7 bases lining up with TRBD1. Germline CDR1 and CDR2: MGHDK and SYGVNS. There are 15 residues in the CDR3. The ends lost 8 bases at V and 2 bases at J; junction bases unmatched: 9. The CDR3 reads CASEVDRVAGNTIYF. The CDR3 DNA reads TGTGCCAGCGAGGTCGACAGGGTGGCTGGAAACACCATATATTTT.

The rearrangement links TRBV6-5 to TRBJ1-1, with D unclear. Per germline, CDR1 MNHEY and CDR2 SVGAGI. The germline V and J ends were trimmed by 5 bases and 4 bases, with 8 bases remaining between them. The CDR3 loop spans 12 amino acids. CDR3 coding DNA: TGTGCCAGCAGTCTCCTCTTCACTGAAGCTTTCTTT. This encodes CASSLLFTEAFF.

The chain links TRBV18 to TRBJ2-7, with D maybe TRBD1 (5 bases). The CDR3 covers 12 residues. Germline V gene data show CDR1 as KGHSH and CDR2 as LQKENI. The germline V and J ends were trimmed by 3 bases and 5 bases, with 8 bases remaining between them. The DNA of the CDR3 is TGTGCCAGCTCACCCCTCAGGGACGAGCAGTACTTC. Amino acid sequence: CASSPLRDEQYF. The whole variable domain, remainder taken from reference TRBV18 and TRBJ2-7, is NAGVMQNPRHLVRRRGQEARLRCSPMKGHSHVYWYRQLPEEGLKFMVYLQKENIIDESGMPKERFSAEFPKEGPSILRIQQVVRGDSAAYFCASSPLRDEQYFGPGTRLTVT.